This T cell receptor beta chain was found in a study of blood T cell repertoires in COVID-19 (dated by TCRdb to 2020 to 2022). About the full investigation: Collaborator samples came from the United States, Italy and Spain and covered acute and convalescent phases of COVID-19. The material from the prospective study consisted of cDNA or gDNA derived from T cells, B-cell-depleted T cells, or PBMCs. Deeply sampled blood TCRbeta repertoires from subjects exposed to, actively infected with, or recovered from COVID-19 were included in the dataset. The repertoires were released in a freely available public database intended as a resource for research on the immune response to SARS-CoV-2. Samples were obtained from the ongoing ImmuneRACE study (first 160 participants) and from about 1,300 subjects provided by 6 global collaborators. A de-identified subject ID, COVID-19 status, age in years and sex were almost always included in the sample metadata. Where available, HLA class I and class II types were taken from metadata supplied by the sample provider and were not determined by assay-based typing.

The collaborating institutions used their own protocols to collect whole blood in K2EDTA tubes. For TCRbeta analysis, collaborators shipped samples as frozen whole blood, isolated PBMCs, or DNA extracted from either of those sample types. TCRbeta CDR3 regions were amplified from genomic DNA using the immunoSEQ Assay, a bias-controlled multiplex PCR. The study's processing was this. The number of nucleated cells in each sample was estimated by amplification of reference gene primers within the assay. To quantify the absolute abundance of each unique TCRbeta CDR3 rearrangement, sequence reads were collapsed and filtered. For each sample, productive Simpson clonality was calculated as the square root of Simpson's diversity index over productive rearrangements. In its TCRdb copy, this immuneACCESS table keeps in-frame sequences only and misses some clones. Where compared with another copy, unresolved V genes explain less than half of these, and the others have no known cause. That table is the source of V, J and clone size, and D and trimming were worked out from the DNA. This sample comprises under 200,000 clones, 76% of them detected only once. The ten largest account for around 3.4% of the sample.

Inclusive of the bounding cysteine and phenylalanine, the CDR3 is 15 residues long. Only the CDR3 DNA stays, 45 bases, in frame from base 1. The germline V gene encodes CDR1 LGHDT and CDR2 YNNKEL (reference sequence). V loses 2 bases, J loses 4 bases, and the germline ends lie 13 bases apart. Results the study describes overall, beyond this receptor: The quantity of clinical and demographic metadata differed by source and by participant and was supplied without curation.

This clone occurred a few times. Its antigen specificity is not known. Base quality data are lacking; no much larger clone is found one base away. The receptor chain draws on TRBV3-1 (or the pseudogene TRBV3-2) and TRBJ2-3; the best D guess is TRBD1, with 6 bases matching. Material for sequencing was peripheral blood. This clonotype was sampled from a woman older than 75 with acute or convalescent COVID-19. The CDR3 region: CASSQFGRGADTQYF. Here is the DNA: TGTGCCAGCAGCCAATTCGGCAGGGGAGCAGATACGCAGTATTTT.